The 27 T cell receptor beta chains in this list originate from one sample, sequenced in a study of OX40 agonist ivuxolimab in advanced cancers. TCRdb keeps only in-frame clones here, not all; method: immunoSEQ multiplex PCR. This sample has tens of thousands of clones, with 85% to 90% found just once. Sample: CD4+ or CD8+ T cells sorted from blood, taken in a trial of the OX40 agonist ivuxolimab. Source of these receptors: an adult with an advanced solid tumor such as melanoma, head and neck, liver or kidney cancer.

The chain links TRBV29-1 to TRBJ2-2; unclear D gene. The V end lost 0 bases, the J end lost 4 bases, and 12 bases lay between the germline ends. This CDR3 contains 15 residues. CDR1 and CDR2 from the germline V gene are SQVTM and ANQGSEA. CDR3 DNA sequence: TGCAGCGTTGAAGATAGTATCAGCACCACCGGGGAGCTGTTTTTT. This translates into CSVEDSISTTGELFF.

J is TRBJ2-1 and V is TRBV19, with D perhaps matching TRBD1 (6 bases). The CDR3 loop spans 11 amino acids. Trimming cost V 3 bases and J 12 bases, with 9 bases left between them. Germline CDR1 and CDR2: LNHDA and SQIVND (reference sequence). DNA of the CDR3: TGTGCCAGTAGTATGGACAGTAGGCAGTTCTTC. Encoded protein: CASSMDSRQFF. Full variable domain (outside the CDR3, taken from reference TRBV19 and TRBJ2-1): DGGITQSPKYLFRKEGQNVTLSCEQNLNHDAMYWYRQDPGQGLRLIYYSQIVNDFQKGDIAEGYSVSREKKESFPLTVTSAQKNPTAFYLCASSMDSRQFFGPGTRLTVL.

The rearrangement joins TRBV19 to TRBJ2-3, with a tentative D call TRBD1 (6 bases). The ends were cut back, 7 bases at V and 4 bases at J, with 9 bases in the middle. The CDR3 is made up of 12 amino acids. In germline, CDR1 is LNHDA, CDR2 SQIVND (reference sequence). The CDR3 DNA reads TGTGCCAGTATGGGACACCCAGATACGCAGTATTTT. Protein: CASMGHPDTQYF. Looking up the rest from reference TRBV19 and TRBJ2-3 gives the full variable domain: DGGITQSPKYLFRKEGQNVTLSCEQNLNHDAMYWYRQDPGQGLRLIYYSQIVNDFQKGDIAEGYSVSREKKESFPLTVTSAQKNPTAFYLCASMGHPDTQYFGPGTRLTVL.

The chain combines TRBV4-1 with TRBJ2-3, with D perhaps given as TRBD1 or TRBD2 (6 bases each). Germline loops: CDR1 MGHRA, CDR2 YSYEKL. Deletions cut 8 bases from V and 7 bases from J, with 19 bases between. CDR3 length: 14 residues. The CDR3 sequence is CASSRGTGAYTQYF. In nucleotides, the CDR3 is TGCGCCAGCTCCCGCGGGACGGGGGCCTATACGCAGTATTTT.

This chain uses TRBV28 with TRBJ1-5; D is ambiguous. Germline loops: CDR1 MDHEN, CDR2 SYDVKM. Trimming stripped 6 bases from V and 1 base from J, with 19 bases between. The CDR3 loop spans 17 amino acids. The CDR3 protein is CASSKTGGERSNQPQHF. CDR3 nucleotide sequence: TGTGCCAGCAGCAAAACGGGCGGGGAACGGAGCAATCAGCCCCAGCATTTT.

The V gene is TRBV19, the J gene TRBJ2-6; 7 bases are shared with TRBD1. This CDR3 has 16 amino acids. CDR1 and CDR2 (germline): LNHDA, SQIVND (reference sequence). The trim removed 6 bases at V and 3 bases at J, leaving 8 bases unmatched. CDR3 nucleotide sequence: TGTGCCAGTAGAACGACAGGGCGGTATGGGGCCAACGTCCTGACTTTC. It codes for CASRTTGRYGANVLTF.

The gene calls are TRBV30 and TRBJ1-1, with D unresolved. Trimming stripped 5 bases from V and 5 bases from J, with 9 bases between. Germline assignment: CDR1 GTSNPN and CDR2 SVGIG (reference sequence). The CDR3 contains 11 residues. The CDR3 here is CAWLTGTEAFF. The CDR3 DNA sequence: TGTGCCTGGCTTACGGGGACTGAAGCTTTCTTT.

The chain carries TRBV30 and TRBJ1-1; D is unresolved. This CDR3 region has 10 residues. The ends were cut back, 4 bases at V and 5 bases at J, with 5 bases in the middle. Germline lookup yields CDR1 GTSNPN and CDR2 SVGIG (reference sequence). The CDR3 loop reads CAWIRTEAFF. CDR3 sequence (DNA): TGTGCCTGGATTAGGACTGAAGCTTTCTTT.

V is TRBV9 and J is TRBJ1-2; TRBD1 matches 8 bases. Germline trimming cut 4 bases from V and 0 bases from J; bases unmatched to any gene: 14. This CDR3 contains 18 residues. Germline lookup yields CDR1 SGDLS and CDR2 YYNGEE. CDR3 sequence reads: CASSHQLGQAAPNYGYTF. CDR3 DNA: TGTGCCAGCAGCCACCAATTGGGACAGGCGGCACCTAACTATGGCTACACCTTC.

Concerning this clone: At one end, the junction sequence differs from germline, possibly due to a read error. The chain recombines TRBV4-2 with TRBJ2-7, with D possibly TRBD2 on 5 matching bases. Germline lookup yields CDR1 LGHNA and CDR2 YNFKEQ. This CDR3 contains 13 residues. The CDR3 spells CASSLDLNYGQYF. CDR3 coding DNA: TGTGCCAGCAGCCTGGACTTAAACTACGGGCAGTACTTC.

The gene calls are TRBV9 and TRBJ2-3; D unclear. Germline V gene lookup returns CDR1 SGDLS and CDR2 YYNGEE. CDR3 length equals 15 residues. V was pared by 2 bases and J by 4 bases, with 14 bases between. The CDR3 DNA reads TGTGCCAGCAGCGTCTTACCGACGTGGGCAGATACGCAGTATTTT. It translates to CASSVLPTWADTQYF.

The rearrangement links TRBV27 to TRBJ2-7, with D perhaps TRBD1 or TRBD2 (6 bases each). This CDR3 has 14 amino acids. V was cut by 8 bases and J by 5 bases, with 19 bases left in between. CDR1 and CDR2 from the germline V gene are MNHEY and SMNVEV (reference sequence). The CDR3 DNA follows: TGTGCCAGCGCCCCCGGGCAGGGGAGGCACGAGCAGTACTTC. Its translation is CASAPGQGRHEQYF.

The gene calls are TRBV19 and TRBJ1-2; 7 bases match TRBD1. Unmatched junction bases numbered 6, after V lost 4 bases and J lost 4 bases. This CDR3 region has 14 residues. Germline V gene data show CDR1 as LNHDA and CDR2 as SQIVND (reference sequence). The CDR3 loop is CASSTRQGGYGYTF. The CDR3 DNA reads TGTGCCAGTAGTACTCGACAGGGCGGCTATGGCTACACCTTC.

The gene calls are TRBV7-3 and TRBJ2-1; 7 bases are a match to TRBD1. The CDR3 totals 14 residues. V trimming: 5 bases; J trimming: 6 bases; junction bases outside the gene matches: 7. Germline lookup yields CDR1 SGHTA and CDR2 FQGTGA. CDR3 sequence reads: CASSPIRDSNEQFF. The DNA for the CDR3 is TGTGCCAGCAGCCCGATCCGGGACAGCAATGAGCAGTTCTTC.

The chain links TRBV5-6 to TRBJ1-3; unclear D gene. V was trimmed by 3 bases and J by 0 bases, leaving 13 bases between them. The germline V gene encodes CDR1 SGHDT and CDR2 YYEEEE. The length of the CDR3 is 16 residues. CDR3 in DNA: TGTGCCAGCAGCTCCCCCAGGTTCAGCTCTGGAAACACCATATATTTT. As protein: CASSSPRFSSGNTIYF.

The chain combines TRBV28 with TRBJ2-7; 10 bases agree with TRBD1. This CDR3 comprises 14 residues. V lost 3 bases to trimming and J lost 5 bases; unmatched junction nucleotides: 4. Germline V gene sequence: CDR1 MDHEN, CDR2 SYDVKM. The CDR3 DNA follows: TGTGCCAGCAGTTTCGGGACAGGGGTGGACGAGCAGTACTTC. Its translation: CASSFGTGVDEQYF.

This chain uses TRBV27 with TRBJ2-5, with unresolved D. V lost 0 bases to trimming and J lost 1 base, with 12 bases between them. Per germline, CDR1 MNHEY and CDR2 SMNVEV (reference sequence). CDR3 length: 16 amino acids. CDR3 loop: CASSLSSPTFQETQYF. The CDR3 region has the DNA TGTGCCAGCAGTTTATCGTCCCCTACCTTCCAAGAGACCCAGTACTTC.

J is TRBJ1-1 and V is TRBV5-6; D is undetermined. Germline V gene lookup returns CDR1 SGHDT and CDR2 YYEEEE. Trimming removed 5 bases at V and 0 bases at J, with 5 bases between. This CDR3 is built from 12 residues. CDR3 in amino acids: CASSYLNTEAFF. CDR3 nucleotide sequence: TGTGCCAGCAGTTATTTGAACACTGAAGCTTTCTTT. The complete variable domain, with remaining parts taken from reference TRBV5-6 and TRBJ1-1, reads DAGVTQSPTHLIKTRGQQVTLRCSPKSGHDTVSWYQQALGQGPQFIFQYYEEEERQRGNFPDRFSGHQFPNYSSELNVNALLLGDSALYLCASSYLNTEAFFGQGTRLTVV.

This chain uses TRBV9 with TRBJ1-3; the D gene is possibly TRBD1 (5 bases). The germline V and J ends were trimmed by 2 bases and 1 base, with 10 bases remaining between them. The CDR3 sequence is 15 residues long. The germline CDR1 and CDR2 sequences are SGDLS and YYNGEE. The CDR3 sequence: CASSVGAGSGNTIYF. The CDR3 region has the DNA TGTGCCAGCAGCGTGGGAGCAGGGTCTGGAAACACCATATATTTT.

This chain links TRBV27 with TRBJ1-2; D remains ambiguous. The CDR3 loop spans 16 amino acids. The ends were cut back, 5 bases at V and 0 bases at J, with 16 bases in the middle. Germline V lookup: CDR1 MNHEY, CDR2 SMNVEV (reference sequence). The CDR3 DNA sequence: TGTGCCAGCAGTGAAGCCATCTCGGGGACTAACTATGGCTACACCTTC. Translation: CASSEAISGTNYGYTF.

V is TRBV28 and J is TRBJ2-7, with 9 nucleotides matching TRBD1. The CDR3 length is 16 residues. Looked up from germline, CDR1 is MDHEN and CDR2 is SYDVKM. V gave up 5 bases and J gave up 0 bases; unmatched junction bases: 8. In DNA form, the CDR3 reads TGTGCCAGCAGTAAGCCGGGACAGGGTTTCTCCTACGAGCAGTACTTC. It codes for CASSKPGQGFSYEQYF. Full variable domain (outside the CDR3, taken from reference TRBV28 and TRBJ2-7): DVKVTQSSRYLVKRTGEKVFLECVQDMDHENMFWYRQDPGLGLRLIYFSYDVKMKEKGDIPEGYSVSREKKERFSLILESASTNQTSMYLCASSKPGQGFSYEQYFGPGTRLTVT.

This clone was seen once. The gene calls are TRBV15 and TRBJ2-7; a weak D match, TRBD1 (6 bases). There are 14 residues in the CDR3. Trimming removed 5 bases from V and 0 bases from J, with 11 bases in between. The V gene's germline CDR1 is LNHNV and CDR2 YYDKDF (reference sequence). The CDR3 coding sequence is TGTGCCACCAGCGTACAGGGAAGCTCCTACGAGCAGTACTTC. This encodes CATSVQGSSYEQYF.

V and J are TRBV14 and TRBJ2-5, with a weak D call TRBD2 (5 bases). V lost 4 bases and J 7 bases, leaving 10 bases between the germline ends. Germline V gene data show CDR1 as SGHDN and CDR2 as FVKESK. This CDR3 is built from 12 residues. CDR3 sequence (DNA): TGTGCCAGCAGCCCGGACTGGGGGACCCAGTACTTC. This codes for CASSPDWGTQYF.

CDR3 DNA sequence: TGTGCCAGCAGGGGCGAGCAGGGCTACACCTTC. Its translation is CASRGEQGYTF. The rearrangement links TRBV7-9 to TRBJ1-2; D is uncertain. V dropped 6 bases and J dropped 8 bases, with 10 bases sitting between them. There are 11 residues in the CDR3. The germline gives CDR1 SEHNR, CDR2 FQNEAQ (reference sequence).

This clone was observed a handful of times. This CDR3 reads CASSLQGNSPLHF. The DNA for the CDR3 is TGTGCCAGTAGTCTACAGGGAAATTCACCCCTCCACTTT. This chain uses TRBV19 with TRBJ1-6, with a possible D match to TRBD1 (6 bases). CDR1 is LNHDA and CDR2 is SQIVND in the germline V gene (reference sequence). The CDR3 spans 13 residues. V shed 5 bases and J shed 7 bases, with 9 bases lying between them.

This clone has only one observation. The V gene is TRBV5-6, the J gene TRBJ2-1; D is uncertain. The CDR3 is 11 amino acids. The V end was cut by 0 bases, the J end by 10 bases, with 5 bases between. Per the germline V gene, CDR1 is SGHDT and CDR2 is YYEEEE. For the CDR3, the DNA is TGTGCCAGCAGCTTGGAATGGGAGCAGTTCTTC. This translates into CASSLEWEQFF.

V is TRBV5-6 and J is TRBJ2-7; 7 nucleotides agree with TRBD1. The CDR3 loop spans 15 amino acids. V trimming: 4 bases; J trimming: 0 bases; junction bases outside the gene matches: 7. Germline lookup yields CDR1 SGHDT and CDR2 YYEEEE. The CDR3 sequence: CASSVPGQSSYEQYF. The CDR3 DNA follows: TGTGCCAGCAGCGTTCCGGGACAGAGCTCCTACGAGCAGTACTTC.